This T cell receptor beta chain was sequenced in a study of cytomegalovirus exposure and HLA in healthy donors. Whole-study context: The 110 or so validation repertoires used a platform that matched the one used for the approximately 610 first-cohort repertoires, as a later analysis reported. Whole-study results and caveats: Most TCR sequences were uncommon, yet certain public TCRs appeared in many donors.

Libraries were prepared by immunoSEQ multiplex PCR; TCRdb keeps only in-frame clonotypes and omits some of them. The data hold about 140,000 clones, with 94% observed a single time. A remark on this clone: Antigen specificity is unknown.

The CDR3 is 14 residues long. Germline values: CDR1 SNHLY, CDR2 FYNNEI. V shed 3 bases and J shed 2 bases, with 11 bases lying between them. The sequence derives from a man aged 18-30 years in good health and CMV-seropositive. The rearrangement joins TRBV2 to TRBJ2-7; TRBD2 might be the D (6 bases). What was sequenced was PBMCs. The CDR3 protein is CASSDSGGAYEQYF. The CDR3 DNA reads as TGTGCCAGCAGTGACAGCGGAGGGGCCTACGAGCAGTACTTC.